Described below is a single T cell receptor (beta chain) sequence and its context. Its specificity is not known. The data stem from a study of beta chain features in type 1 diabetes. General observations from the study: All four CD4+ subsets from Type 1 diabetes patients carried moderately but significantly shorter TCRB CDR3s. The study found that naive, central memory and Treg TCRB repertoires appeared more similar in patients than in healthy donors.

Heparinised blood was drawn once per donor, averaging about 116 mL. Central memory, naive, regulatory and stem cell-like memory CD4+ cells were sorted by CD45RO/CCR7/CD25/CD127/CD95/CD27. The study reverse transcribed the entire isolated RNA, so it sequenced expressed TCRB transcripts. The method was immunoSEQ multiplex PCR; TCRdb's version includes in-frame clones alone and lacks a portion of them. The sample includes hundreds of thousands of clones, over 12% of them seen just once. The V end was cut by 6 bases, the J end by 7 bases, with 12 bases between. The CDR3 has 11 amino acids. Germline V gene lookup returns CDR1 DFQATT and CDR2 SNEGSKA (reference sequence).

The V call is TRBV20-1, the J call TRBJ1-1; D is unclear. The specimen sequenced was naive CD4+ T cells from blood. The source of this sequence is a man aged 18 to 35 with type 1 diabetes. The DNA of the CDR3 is TGCAGTGCCCCCCCAGTTATTGAAGCTTTCTTT. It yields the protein CSAPPVIEAFF.